The text below deals with one T cell receptor beta chain. The data were taken from a study of CD8 T cells in Susac syndrome. CD8+ and CD4+ blood T cells underwent TCR beta sequencing. It was healthy donors who served as the controls, matched for age and sex. The authors negatively isolated CD8+ and CD4+ T cells and FACS-enriched TEMRA cells. The RNA input was roughly 0.45 to 1 ug, and it was reverse transcribed with random hexamers. An immunoSEQ multiplex PCR generated amplified TCR beta CDR3 products spanning 54 Vbeta and 13 Jbeta. One entry per CDR3 protein, called by TCRdb with MiXCR from the immunoSEQ multiplex PCR reads. The table has approximately 170,000 distinct CDR3 sequences, over 85% seen once; the top ten hold roughly 0.13%. The trim removed 4 bases at V and 0 bases at J, leaving 10 bases unmatched. This CDR3 region has 18 residues. The germline V gene has CDR1 LGHNA and CDR2 YNFKEQ.

The source is a human donor in good health. The chain uses TRBV4-2 and TRBJ2-5; TRBD2 agrees at 11 bases. The sequencing sample was made of CD4+ T cells from PBMCs. In DNA form, the CDR3 reads TGTGCCAGCAGCCGAACAATAGGACTAGCGGGCAACCAAGAGACCCAGTACTTC. Translation: CASSRTIGLAGNQETQYF.